This TCR beta chain stems from a study of blood T cell repertoires in COVID-19. Study background: Some COVID-19 samples were acute and others convalescent; all came from the United States, Italy and Spain. T cells, B-cell-depleted T cells, or PBMCs supplied cDNA or gDNA.

This CDR3 comprises 12 residues. Germline V gene data show CDR1 as SGHTA and CDR2 as FQGNSA. V gave up 8 bases and J gave up 8 bases, with 15 bases separating them. Original handling: Scientists estimated how many nucleated cells there were by amplifying reference gene primers. Repertoires were generated with immunoSEQ multiplex PCR, while TCRdb's copy carries only in-frame clones and drops some. Clone size and the V and J calls come from that table; the DNA yielded D and trimming. The sample consists of around 300,000 clones, 80% to 90% of them appearing once. The sequenced sample was peripheral blood. The rearrangement joins TRBV7-2 to TRBJ1-2, with a tentative D call TRBD1 (5 bases). The TCR comes from a woman in her 70s with acute or convalescent COVID-19. The DNA of the CDR3 is TGTGCCAGCTCCCCGGGGGTTGGGGGCTACACCTTC. Amino acids: CASSPGVGGYTF.